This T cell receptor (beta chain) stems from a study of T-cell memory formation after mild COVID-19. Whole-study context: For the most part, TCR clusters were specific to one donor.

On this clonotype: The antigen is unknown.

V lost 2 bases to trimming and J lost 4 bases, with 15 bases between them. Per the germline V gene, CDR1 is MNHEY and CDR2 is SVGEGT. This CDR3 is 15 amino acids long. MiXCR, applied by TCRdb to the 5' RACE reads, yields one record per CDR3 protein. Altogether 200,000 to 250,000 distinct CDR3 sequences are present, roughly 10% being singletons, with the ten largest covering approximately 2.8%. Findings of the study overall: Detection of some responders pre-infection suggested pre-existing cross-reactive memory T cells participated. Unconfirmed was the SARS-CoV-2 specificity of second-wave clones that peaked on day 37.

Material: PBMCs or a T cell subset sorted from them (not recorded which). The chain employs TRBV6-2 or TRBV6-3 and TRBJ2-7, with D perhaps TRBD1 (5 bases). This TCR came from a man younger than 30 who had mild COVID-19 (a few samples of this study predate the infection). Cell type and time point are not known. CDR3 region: CASSYRQNEVYEQYF. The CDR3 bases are TGTGCCAGCAGTTACCGACAGAATGAGGTGTACGAGCAGTACTTC.